This TCR beta chain was recorded in a study of T cell responses to AZD1222 COVID-19 vaccine. General study points: At baseline, just a handful of AZD1222 recipients tested seropositive. The sample set comprised mostly white British donors with more females, and clonal diversity was possibly underestimated. Spike-specific TCR breadth and depth were elevated following two AZD1222 doses. CD4 TCRs associated with vaccination spanned spike, dominating at 160-218 and 743-854.

Concerning this clone: Its antigen is unknown. Other DNA variants within this sample encode the same CDR3.

Repertoires were generated with immunoSEQ multiplex PCR, while TCRdb's copy carries only in-frame clones and drops some. The table shows some 90,000 clones, with over 75% occurring only once. The CDR3 has 15 amino acids. V lost 5 bases and J lost 3; bases outside the gene matches: 6. Germline CDR1 MNHEY, CDR2 SMNVEV (reference sequence). This receptor was identified in an adult in good health. The sequencing used peripheral blood, collected on day 0 of AZD1222 vaccination. V usage is TRBV27 and J usage is TRBJ1-1; 10 bases fit TRBD1. For the CDR3, the DNA is TGTGCCAGCAGTCCGGGACAGGGGTCCGACACTGAAGCTTTCTTT. It codes for CASSPGQGSDTEAFF.